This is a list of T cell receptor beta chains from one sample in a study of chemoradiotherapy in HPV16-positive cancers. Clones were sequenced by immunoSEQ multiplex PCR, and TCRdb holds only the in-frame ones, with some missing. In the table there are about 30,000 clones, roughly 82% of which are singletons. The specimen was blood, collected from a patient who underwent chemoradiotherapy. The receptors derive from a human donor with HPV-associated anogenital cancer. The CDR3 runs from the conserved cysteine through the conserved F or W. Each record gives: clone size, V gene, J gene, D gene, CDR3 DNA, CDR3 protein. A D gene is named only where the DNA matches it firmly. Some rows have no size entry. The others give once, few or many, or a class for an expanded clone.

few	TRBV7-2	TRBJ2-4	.	TGTGCCAGCAGCTTTTACCCGGACATTCAGTACTTC	CASSFYPDIQYF
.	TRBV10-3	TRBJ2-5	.	TGTGCCATCAGTGAGCGAGGGGAGAGAGAGACCCAGTACTTC	CAISERGERETQYF
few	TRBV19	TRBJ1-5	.	TGTGCCAGTAGTAACCAGCTTTATAGCAATCAGCCCCAGCATTTT	CASSNQLYSNQPQHF
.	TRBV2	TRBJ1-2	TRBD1	TGTGCCAGCATGGGACAGGCTAACTATGGCTACACCTTC	CASMGQANYGYTF
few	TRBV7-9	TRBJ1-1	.	TGTGCCAGCAGCTTAGACAGGGCCACTGAAGCTTTCTTT	CASSLDRATEAFF
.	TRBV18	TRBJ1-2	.	TGTGCCAGCTCACCAACCCTTTTAGGGCATGGCTACACCTTC	CASSPTLLGHGYTF
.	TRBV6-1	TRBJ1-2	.	TGTGCCAGCAGTTCCCCTTCCGGGAGCTACCCGCCCTTC	CASSSPSGSYPPF
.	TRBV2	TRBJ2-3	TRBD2	TGTGCCAGCAGTGAGGTAGCGGGGGGACTCGGGGCGCAGTATTTT	CASSEVAGGLGAQYF
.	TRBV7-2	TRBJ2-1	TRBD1	TGTGCCAGCAGCCACCACGCCTCCATTGGACAGGGATCCTACAATGAGCAGTTCTTC	CASSHHASIGQGSYNEQFF
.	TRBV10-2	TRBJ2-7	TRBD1	TGCGCCAGCATTGACAGGGGGGTGTTCTACGAGCAGTACTTC	CASIDRGVFYEQYF
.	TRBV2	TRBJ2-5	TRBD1	TGTGCCAGTAGCGGACAGGGGATGGGAGAGACCCAGTACTTC	CASSGQGMGETQYF
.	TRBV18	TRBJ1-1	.	TGTGCCAGCTCACCCGACAGTAACACTGAAGCTTTCTTT	CASSPDSNTEAFF
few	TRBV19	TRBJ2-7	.	TGTGCCAGTAGTACCCCCGGCGGCTTGGGCGAGCAGTACTTC	CASSTPGGLGEQYF
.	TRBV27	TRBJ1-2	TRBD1	TGTGCCAGCAGTTTAACGGGACGGACAGGGGGCGACGGCTACACCTTC	CASSLTGRTGGDGYTF
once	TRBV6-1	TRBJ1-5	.	TGTGCCAGTCGGGAGGGCAATCAGCCCCAGCATTTT	CASREGNQPQHF
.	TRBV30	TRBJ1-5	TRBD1	TGTGCCTGGAGTGGACAGGGAATCAATCAGCCCCAGCATTTT	CAWSGQGINQPQHF
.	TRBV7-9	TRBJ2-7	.	TGTGCCAGCAGCTTAGATCTTGGCCACGAGCAGTACTTC	CASSLDLGHEQYF
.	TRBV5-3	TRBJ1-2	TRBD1	TGTGCCAGAAGCGCATTGCGAGGGACAGGGAAATCGGCGAAGGGCTACACCTTC	CARSALRGTGKSAKGYTF
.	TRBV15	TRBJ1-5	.	TGTGCCACCAGCAGAACTATTCCGGGACCAAATCAGCCCCAGCATTTT	CATSRTIPGPNQPQHF
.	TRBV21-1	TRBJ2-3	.	TGTGCCGGCCTTCTAGCGGGGGGGCCCACAGATACGCAGTATTTT	CAGLLAGGPTDTQYF
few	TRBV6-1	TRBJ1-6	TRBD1	TGTGCCAGCAAAACAGGGGGGAGTTCACCCCTCCACTTT	CASKTGGSSPLHF
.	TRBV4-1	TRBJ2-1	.	TGCGCCAGCAAGCACGGGGCTGAGCAGTTCTTC	CASKHGAEQFF
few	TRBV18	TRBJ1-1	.	TGTGCCAGCTCACCGAAACAGGGGAACACTGAAGCTTTCTTT	CASSPKQGNTEAFF
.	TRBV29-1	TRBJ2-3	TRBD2	TGCAGCGGCATACTAGCGGGGGGAGGAGATACGCAGTATTTT	CSGILAGGGDTQYF
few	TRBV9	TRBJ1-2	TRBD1	TGTGCCAGCAGCGAGGGACAGGGAGTGTATGGCTACACCTTC	CASSEGQGVYGYTF
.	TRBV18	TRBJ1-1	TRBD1	TGTGCCAGCTCACCGACAGGGGGGATGAACACTGAAGCTTTCTTT	CASSPTGGMNTEAFF